This TCR beta chain was found in a study of OX40 agonist ivuxolimab in advanced cancers. At the level of the study: Hepatocellular carcinoma, melanoma, renal cell or head and neck cancer affected the dose-escalation patients. Study conclusions and caveats: With doses of 0.1-3.0 mg/kg, partial responders showed among the lowest clonal expansion. Certain nonresponding patients likewise had low normalized T-cell clonal expansion.

CDR1 LNHDA and CDR2 SQIVND come from the germline V gene (reference sequence). V was shortened by 0 bases and J by 0 bases, with 14 bases between the two germline ends. The CDR3 is made up of 17 amino acids. Here immunoSEQ multiplex PCR was the method, and the copy in TCRdb shows in-frame clones only, minus some. The sample shows about 11,000 clones, about 85% of them seen only once. Comments on this clone: What it binds is unknown.

This chain connects TRBV19 to TRBJ1-1, with a weak D call TRBD1 (5 bases). The sequencing here drew on CD4+ or CD8+ T cells sorted from blood, taken in a trial of the OX40 agonist ivuxolimab. The clonotype originates from an adult with an advanced solid tumor such as melanoma, head and neck, liver or kidney cancer. CDR3 protein: CASSIEPDTSMNTEAFF. CDR3 DNA: TGTGCCAGTAGTATAGAACCGGACACCTCGATGAACACTGAAGCTTTCTTT.